Sequencing of this TCR beta chain was carried out in a study of cytomegalovirus exposure and HLA in healthy donors. This CDR3 is built from 12 residues. The ends were cut back, 3 bases at V and 5 bases at J, with 11 bases in the middle. Per germline, CDR1 GTSNPN and CDR2 SVGIG (reference sequence). PCR employed 60 Vbeta and 13 Jbeta primers. This table comes from immunoSEQ multiplex PCR, and its TCRdb copy is limited to in-frame clones, with some not included. The table has under 200,000 clones, 81% seen once. The rearrangement uses TRBV30 and TRBJ2-7; D might be TRBD1 (6 bases). This sequence originates from a man aged 40-49 years in good health and CMV-seropositive. Sequencing used PBMCs. The CDR3 nucleotides read TGTGCCTGGAGGTCACACAGGGACGAGCAGTACTTC. The encoded protein is CAWRSHRDEQYF.